Presented here are 19 T cell receptor beta chains from one specimen sequenced in a study of OX40 agonist ivuxolimab in advanced cancers. To prepare the library, the immunoSEQ multiplex PCR assay was applied. In its TCRdb copy, this immuneACCESS table keeps in-frame sequences only and misses some clones. Where compared with another copy, unresolved V genes explain less than half of these, and the others have no known cause. This sample is represented by under 100,000 clones; 85% to 90% of them were singletons. The top ten clonotypes cover under 3% of the sample. The source was CD4+ or CD8+ T cells sorted from blood, collected in a trial of the OX40 agonist ivuxolimab. All receptors derive from an adult with an advanced solid tumor such as melanoma, head and neck, liver or kidney cancer.

The rearrangement joins TRBV7-8 to TRBJ2-7; 9 bases map to TRBD1. Germline trimming cut 1 base from V and 4 bases from J; bases unmatched to any gene: 2. CDR3 length: 14 amino acids. CDR1 is SGHVS and CDR2 is FQNEAQ in the germline V gene. The CDR3 protein is CASSLEQGAYEQYF. The CDR3 nucleotides are TGTGCCAGCAGCTTAGAACAGGGGGCATACGAGCAGTACTTC.

This clone was observed a single time. The gene calls are TRBV7-9 and TRBJ2-3, with 11 bases fitting TRBD2. Germline V CDR1 and CDR2: SEHNR, FQNEAQ (reference sequence). The CDR3 is 19 residues long. With 5 bases clipped from V and 4 bases from J, the junction kept 17 bases outside the gene matches. The CDR3 loop is CASSPDLLSGGAWSDTQYF. The CDR3 region has the DNA TGTGCCAGCAGCCCCGACCTGCTTAGCGGGGGGGCTTGGTCAGATACGCAGTATTTT.

This chain connects TRBV7-2 to TRBJ2-2; D perhaps matches TRBD2 (6 bases). The V and J ends lost 5 bases and 8 bases respectively, with 12 bases between them. The CDR3 is made up of 13 amino acids. Germline-derived CDR1 and CDR2 are SGHTA and FQGNSA. The chain's CDR3 is CASSRTNLGELFF. CDR3 bases: TGTGCCAGCAGCCGGACTAATCTGGGGGAGCTGTTTTTT.

The chain has TRBV10-3 and TRBJ1-1; tentatively, D is TRBD1 (5 bases). Deletions cut 4 bases from V and 3 bases from J, with 15 bases between. The CDR3 is made up of 15 amino acids. Germline values: CDR1 ENHRY, CDR2 SYGVKD. CDR3 DNA: TGTGCCATCAGTGCCCCGGGACTTAGGGACACTGAAGCTTTCTTT. As protein: CAISAPGLRDTEAFF.

As DNA, the CDR3 is TGTGCCAGCTCCTGGAGGGGGGTGAACACTGAAGCTTTCTTT. It yields the protein CASSWRGVNTEAFF. V gene TRBV27 combines with J gene TRBJ1-1; D is possibly TRBD1 (6 bases). Between the trimmed V and J ends, which lost 8 bases and 0 bases, there was a span of 13 bases. The CDR3 is 14 residues long. CDR1 is MNHEY and CDR2 is SMNVEV in the germline V gene (reference sequence).

The rearrangement uses TRBV9 and TRBJ2-5, with 13 bases matching TRBD2. Losses at the gene ends were 4 bases for V and 4 bases for J; bases not matched to a gene: 10. The length of the CDR3 is 17 residues. Germline CDR1 and CDR2: SGDLS and YYNGEE. CDR3 DNA: TGTGCCAGCAGCCCGGGAGGGACTAGCGGGGTTGTAGAGACCCAGTACTTC. The encoded protein is CASSPGGTSGVVETQYF.

The V gene is TRBV27, the J gene TRBJ2-5; unclear D gene. The DNA end is a closer match to TRBJ2-7, so the J assignment may be wrong. The CDR3 has 13 amino acids. CDR1 and CDR2 (germline): MNHEY, SMNVEV (reference sequence). Here the CDR3 reads CASSFGLMGEQYF. CDR3 nucleotide sequence: TGTGCCAGCAGTTTTGGGCTGATGGGCGAGCAGTACTTC.

V gene TRBV5-6 combines with J gene TRBJ2-1; D call uncertain. The germline V and J ends were trimmed by 0 bases and 2 bases, with 15 bases remaining between them. This CDR3 contains 17 residues. Germline CDR1 is SGHDT and CDR2 is YYEEEE. The DNA of the CDR3 is TGTGCCAGCAGCTTGGGACTGTCGGTACTGACCTACAATGAGCAGTTCTTC. Translating it yields CASSLGLSVLTYNEQFF.

V is TRBV6-5 and J is TRBJ2-5; TRBD1 might be the D (6 bases). The J call is uncertain, as TRBJ2-7 better fits the DNA end. Germline CDR1 is MNHEY and CDR2 is SVGAGI. The CDR3 covers 12 residues. CDR3 DNA sequence: TGTGCCAGCAGTTATGGGGGCCGCGAGCAGTACTTC. As protein: CASSYGGREQYF.

The chain combines TRBV19 with TRBJ1-1; D not certain. Germline lookup yields CDR1 LNHDA and CDR2 SQIVND (reference sequence). The CDR3 has 14 residues. V was shortened by 7 bases and J by 1 base, with 13 bases between the two germline ends. This CDR3 reads CASTRYRGNTEAFF. CDR3 nucleotide sequence: TGTGCCAGTACCCGATATCGGGGGAACACTGAAGCTTTCTTT.

The chain carries TRBV7-9 and TRBJ2-3; D gene ambiguous. This CDR3 spans 12 amino acids. The V end was cut by 5 bases, the J end by 3 bases, with 6 bases between. The germline gives CDR1 SEHNR, CDR2 FQNEAQ (reference sequence). CDR3 in amino acids: CASSQVTDTQYF. DNA for the CDR3: TGTGCCAGCAGCCAGGTAACAGATACGCAGTATTTT.

This clone was found once. The chain is built from TRBV6-5 and TRBJ1-4, with D perhaps matching TRBD1 (5 bases). V was cut by 6 bases and J by 6 bases, with 17 bases left in between. Germline CDR1 and CDR2: MNHEY and SVGAGI. The CDR3 spans 15 residues. The CDR3 sequence: CASRHQGRGHEKLFF. The CDR3 nucleotides read TGTGCCAGCAGACATCAGGGTAGGGGTCATGAAAAACTGTTTTTT.

The chain couples TRBV4-1 to TRBJ2-2; TRBD1 aligns across 12 bases. Germline V gives CDR1 MGHRA, CDR2 YSYEKL. The CDR3 is made up of 15 amino acids. The ends lost 8 bases at V and 7 bases at J; junction bases unmatched: 8. CDR3 sequence (DNA): TGCGCCAGCCGGGACAGGGGGCTTAATGGCGGGGAGCTGTTTTTT. This sequence encodes CASRDRGLNGGELFF.

The chain employs TRBV19 and TRBJ1-6; D gene ambiguous. The ends were cut back, 7 bases at V and 10 bases at J, with 17 bases in the middle. This CDR3 has 14 amino acids. Per the germline V gene, CDR1 is LNHDA and CDR2 is SQIVND (reference sequence). CDR3 protein: CASMVGLRISPLHF. CDR3 sequence (DNA): TGTGCCAGTATGGTCGGCCTTAGGATATCACCCCTCCACTTT.

The chain uses TRBV7-3 and TRBJ2-2; maybe TRBD1 (5 bases). The CDR3 loop spans 15 amino acids. In germline, CDR1 is SGHTA, CDR2 FQGTGA. Between the trimmed V and J ends, which lost 2 bases and 4 bases, there was a span of 11 bases. CDR3 loop: CASSLAGKGTGELFF. Written as DNA, the CDR3 is TGTGCCAGCAGCTTAGCAGGGAAGGGCACCGGGGAGCTGTTTTTT.

The chain carries TRBV11-2 and TRBJ2-2, with D perhaps TRBD2 (6 bases). Trimming stripped 3 bases from V and 6 bases from J, with 11 bases between. The germline CDR1 and CDR2 sequences are SGHAT and FQNNGV. CDR3 size: 14 residues. DNA for the CDR3: TGTGCCAGCAGCTTGGGGGGTAGAGCCGGGGAGCTGTTTTTT. Its protein product is CASSLGGRAGELFF.

The chain employs TRBV11-3 and TRBJ1-1; 8 bases line up with TRBD1. The CDR3 covers 13 residues. Germline CDR1 is SGHNT and CDR2 is YENEEA. Trimming at V came to 5 bases and at J to 5 bases, leaving 4 bases not matched to a gene. CDR3 sequence: CASSLDRDTEAFF. The CDR3 nucleotides read TGTGCCAGCAGCCTGGACAGGGATACTGAAGCTTTCTTT. Complete variable domain (other parts from reference TRBV11-3 and TRBJ1-1): EAGVVQSPRYKIIEKKQPVAFWCNPISGHNTLYWYLQNLGQGPELLIRYENEEAVDDSQLPKDRFSAERLKGVDSTLKIQPAELGDSAVYLCASSLDRDTEAFFGQGTRLTVV.

V and J are TRBV6-4 and TRBJ1-3; D is uncertain. The CDR3 sequence is 14 residues long. CDR1 MRHNA and CDR2 SNTAGT come from the germline V gene. V lost 5 bases to trimming and J lost 3 bases, with 11 bases between them. The CDR3 sequence is CASSYTTSGNTIYF. The CDR3 nucleotides read TGTGCCAGCAGTTACACTACAAGTGGAAACACCATATATTTT.

The chain carries TRBV28 and TRBJ1-6, with a possible D match to TRBD1 (5 bases). Trimming shortened V by 6 bases and J by 12 bases, and 12 bases separated the two germline ends. This CDR3 is built from 12 residues. Germline V gene lookup returns CDR1 MDHEN and CDR2 SYDVKM. CDR3 region: CASSTGVGPLHF. In DNA form, the CDR3 reads TGTGCCAGCAGCACAGGAGTCGGACCCCTCCACTTT.